A selection of T cell receptor beta chains follows, all from one sample in a study of cytomegalovirus exposure and HLA in healthy donors. Profiled with immunoSEQ multiplex PCR; TCRdb holds only in-frame clones, not every one. The data contain about 130,000 clones, approximately 62% of them singletons. Sequencing was carried out using PBMCs. The receptors shown here come from a human donor in good health. CDR3s include the opening cysteine and the closing phenylalanine or tryptophan. A D gene is named only where the DNA matches it firmly. A row's size may be missing; if present it is once, few, many or a size class.

>-|TRBD2|TRBJ2-5|TRBV7-9
TGTGCCAGCAGCTCCGAAGCACTAGCGGGACAAGGAGAGACCCAGTACTTC
CASSSEALAGQGETQYF
>-|TRBD2|TRBJ2-1|TRBV4-1
TGCGCCAGCAGCCCTCTAGCGGGAGTTTCCTACAATGAGCAGTTCTTC
CASSPLAGVSYNEQFF
>-|-|TRBJ1-1|TRBV2
TGTGCCAGCAGTGAACAGGGGCGAGGCACTGAAGCTTTCTTT
CASSEQGRGTEAFF
>-|-|TRBJ2-7|TRBV2
TGTGCCAGAAGAAATAGCGGCTCCTACGAGCAGTACTTC
CARRNSGSYEQYF
>-|-|TRBJ2-7|TRBV9
TGTGCCAGCAGCTCCTCCGGCCCAGCGGAGTCCTACGAGCAGTACTTC
CASSSSGPAESYEQYF
>few|-|TRBJ2-7|TRBV11-2
TGTGCCAGCAGCTTGAGCTCCTACGAGCAGTACTTC
CASSLSSYEQYF
>-|-|TRBJ2-1|TRBV6-5
TGTGCCAGCAGTCAACTGGGGCGGGAGCAGTTCTTC
CASSQLGREQFF
>-|-|TRBJ1-1|TRBV11-3
TGTGCCAGCAGCTTAGGGAGGGGCCGTGAAGCTTTCTTT
CASSLGRGREAFF
>-|-|TRBJ2-7|TRBV7-8
TGTGCCAGTACCTCCATCACGGGACAAAATTACGAGCAGTACTTC
CASTSITGQNYEQYF
>-|-|TRBJ1-6|TRBV7-2
TGTGCCAGCAGCGCAACCAGGGGTGGTAATTCACCCCTCCACTTT
CASSATRGGNSPLHF
>-|TRBD2|TRBJ2-1|TRBV7-8
TGTGCCAGCAGCTTATACCCCGGCACTAGCGGGACGCGCTTGGGGCAGTTCTTC
CASSLYPGTSGTRLGQFF
>-|TRBD2|TRBJ2-7|TRBV4-2
TGTGCCAGCAGCCAAGATCACGCTAGCGGGAGGGCAAGCCCCTACGAGCAGTACTTC
CASSQDHASGRASPYEQYF
>-|TRBD1|TRBJ2-1|TRBV12-5
TGTGCTAGTGGTCCGGGGACAGGAGCCTACAATGAGCAGTTCTTC
CASGPGTGAYNEQFF
>-|TRBD2|TRBJ2-2|TRBV5-1
TGCGCCAGCACCCCGACTAGCGGCCACACCGGGGAGCTGTTTTTT
CASTPTSGHTGELFF
>-|TRBD2|TRBJ2-7|TRBV6-5
TGTGCCAGCAAGACTAGCGGGAATTACGAGCAGTACTTC
CASKTSGNYEQYF
>once|-|TRBJ1-2|TRBV5-5
TGTGCCAGCAGCTTGGGAACAGGGAACTATGGCTACACCTTC
CASSLGTGNYGYTF
>-|-|TRBJ2-7|TRBV7-2
TGTGCCAGCAGCTTAGCCGGGGGCTCCTACGAGCAGTACTTC
CASSLAGGSYEQYF
>-|-|TRBJ2-7|TRBV2
TGTGCCAGCAAGGTGGAGAGCTCCTACGAGCAGTACTTC
CASKVESSYEQYF
>-|-|TRBJ2-2|TRBV11-2
TGTGCCAGCAGCCAAGGGGCCTCCAACACCGGGGAGCTGTTTTTT
CASSQGASNTGELFF
>-|TRBD2|TRBJ2-1|TRBV12-5
TGTGCTAGTGGTCTGAGAGGACTAGCGGGAGTGAGTGAGCAGTTCTTC
CASGLRGLAGVSEQFF
>-|TRBD1|TRBJ2-2|TRBV19
TGTGCCAGTAGTACGTTCGGGACAGCTACGAACACCGGGGAGCTGTTTTTT
CASSTFGTATNTGELFF
>-|-|TRBJ2-1|TRBV7-2
TGTGCCAGTTCCCGGGACTGGGGCCTCAATGAGCAGTTCTTC
CASSRDWGLNEQFF
>-|-|TRBJ1-1|TRBV4-1
TGCGCCAGCAGCCAAGTCGGACAGACTGAAGCTTTCTTT
CASSQVGQTEAFF
>-|-|TRBJ2-7|TRBV28
TGTGCCAGCAGTTTCCCCGGGAGCGGGTTTTACGAGCAGTACTTC
CASSFPGSGFYEQYF
>-|-|TRBJ1-3|TRBV19
TGTGCCAGTAGTTTCCCCCGCACCAGCTCTGGAAACACCATATATTTT
CASSFPRTSSGNTIYF
>-|-|TRBJ1-2|TRBV15
TGTGCCACCAGCAGAGGACGGGGTAACTATGGCTACACCTTC
CATSRGRGNYGYTF